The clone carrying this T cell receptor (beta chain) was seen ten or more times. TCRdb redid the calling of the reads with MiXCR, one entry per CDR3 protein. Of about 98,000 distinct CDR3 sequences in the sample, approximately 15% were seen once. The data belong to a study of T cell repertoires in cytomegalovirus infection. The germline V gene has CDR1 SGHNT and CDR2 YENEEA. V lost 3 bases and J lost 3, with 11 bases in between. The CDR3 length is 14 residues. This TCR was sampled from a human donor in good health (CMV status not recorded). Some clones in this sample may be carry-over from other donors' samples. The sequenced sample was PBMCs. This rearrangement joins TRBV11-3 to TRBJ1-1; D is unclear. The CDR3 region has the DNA TGTGCCAGCAGCTTCGCTTATGGGGACACTGAAGCTTTCTTT. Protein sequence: CASSFAYGDTEAFF.